Listed below are T cell receptor beta chains from one sample, sequenced in a study of spatial heterogeneity in lung cancer. TCRdb processed the 5' RACE reads anew with MiXCR; each CDR3 protein has one entry. In the table there are 5,000 to 6,000 distinct CDR3 sequences, around an eighth of which are singletons. The source was lung tumor tissue, collected at surgery. These receptor sequences come from a female donor with early-stage non-small cell lung cancer. Both conserved end residues are part of each CDR3. D genes are given only for firm matches. The listing skips clone size in some rows; elsewhere it reads once, few, many or a size class.

size	V	J	D	CDR3	DNA
medium-sized	TRBV7-3	TRBJ1-1	.	CASSSRQDTEAFF	TGTGCCAGCAGCTCGCGACAGGACACTGAAGCTTTCTTT
few	TRBV14	TRBJ2-7	.	CASSQAPLSGGPYEQYF	TGTGCCAGCAGCCAAGCTCCGCTTTCCGGGGGCCCCTACGAGCAGTACTTC
few	TRBV12-3/TRBV12-4	TRBJ1-2	.	CASSWLGNYGYTF	TGTGCCAGCAGTTGGTTAGGAAACTATGGCTACACCTTC
many	TRBV20-1	TRBJ2-2	.	CSARDLAGSTGELFF	TGCAGTGCTAGAGATCTCGCAGGGAGCACCGGGGAGCTGTTTTTT
many	TRBV30	TRBJ2-5	TRBD1	CAWRATGQGTETQYF	TGTGCCTGGAGGGCCACGGGACAGGGGACGGAGACCCAGTACTTC
once	TRBV27	TRBJ2-7	.	CASSTNPVPYEQYF	TGTGCCAGCTCCACTAATCCCGTCCCCTACGAGCAGTACTTC
medium-sized	TRBV5-4	TRBJ2-3	.	CASSFRVTSTDTQYF	TGTGCCAGCAGCTTCCGCGTAACTAGCACAGATACGCAGTATTTT
medium-sized	TRBV6-5	TRBJ1-1	.	CASRRGGGVENTEAFF	TGTGCCAGCAGAAGAGGGGGAGGGGTAGAGAACACTGAAGCTTTCTTT
many	TRBV18	TRBJ2-1	.	CASSLDSYNEQFF	TGTGCCAGCTCTCTGGACAGTTACAATGAGCAGTTCTTC
medium-sized	TRBV30	TRBJ1-1	TRBD1	CAWSRTGANTEAFF	TGTGCCTGGAGCCGAACAGGGGCTAACACTGAAGCTTTCTTT
many	TRBV27	TRBJ1-4	.	CASSSIPTYRAEKLFF	TGTGCCAGCAGTTCTATCCCGACCTACAGGGCTGAAAAACTGTTTTTT
many	TRBV20-1	TRBJ2-5	TRBD2	CSAPLAGEETQYF	TGCAGTGCTCCTTTAGCGGGAGAAGAGACCCAGTACTTC
medium-sized	TRBV6-1	TRBJ2-3	.	CASSALRQKGDTQYF	TGTGCCAGCAGTGCCCTGAGACAAAAGGGAGATACGCAGTATTTT
medium-sized	TRBV7-9	TRBJ2-5	.	CASGGWKKETQYF	TGTGCCAGCGGTGGGTGGAAAAAAGAGACCCAGTACTTC
medium-sized	TRBV7-8	TRBJ1-5	.	CASSLAGGGTAQHF	TGTGCCAGCAGCTTAGCTGGCGGGGGAACGGCCCAGCATTTT
.	TRBV12-3/TRBV12-4	TRBJ2-2	.	CASRTGTVNTGELFF	TGTGCCAGCAGGACCGGGACGGTGAACACCGGGGAGCTGTTTTTT
many	TRBV30	TRBJ2-1	.	CAWSVGGSYNEQFF	TGTGCCTGGAGTGTTGGGGGCTCCTACAATGAGCAGTTCTTC
.	TRBV11-2	TRBJ2-1	.	CASSYPGLYNEQFF	TGTGCCAGCAGCTACCCAGGGCTCTACAATGAGCAGTTCTTC
few	TRBV29-1	TRBJ2-7	.	CSVEVGDKGYEQYF	TGCAGCGTTGAGGTAGGGGACAAAGGCTACGAGCAGTACTTC
medium-sized	TRBV5-1	TRBJ2-1	.	CASSLVSGPYNEQFF	TGCGCCAGCAGCTTGGTCAGCGGACCCTACAATGAGCAGTTCTTC
.	TRBV2	TRBJ1-2	.	CASSAGALVYGYTF	TGTGCCAGCAGTGCCGGGGCCCTCGTCTATGGCTACACCTTC
medium-sized	TRBV5-6	TRBJ2-1	TRBD2	CASSSLGREVEQFF	TGTGCCAGCAGCTCCCTAGGTCGGGAGGTTGAGCAGTTCTTC
many	TRBV12-3/TRBV12-4	TRBJ2-7	.	CASRPERPGSYEQYF	TGTGCCAGCAGACCAGAGCGGCCTGGCTCCTACGAGCAGTACTTC
many	TRBV14	TRBJ2-5	TRBD1	CASSPWDRGRQETQYF	TGTGCCAGCAGCCCCTGGGACAGGGGCCGCCAAGAGACCCAGTACTTC
many	TRBV6-1	TRBJ1-5	.	CASSEAGQPQHF	TGTGCCAGCAGTGAAGCCGGTCAGCCCCAGCATTTT
.	TRBV6-2/TRBV6-3	TRBJ2-6	.	CASSLGGANVLTF	TGTGCCAGCAGTCTAGGAGGGGCCAACGTCCTGACTTTC
medium-sized	TRBV7-3	TRBJ2-7	TRBD1	CASSTGTGAEQYF	TGTGCCAGCAGCACGGGGACAGGGGCCGAGCAGTACTTC